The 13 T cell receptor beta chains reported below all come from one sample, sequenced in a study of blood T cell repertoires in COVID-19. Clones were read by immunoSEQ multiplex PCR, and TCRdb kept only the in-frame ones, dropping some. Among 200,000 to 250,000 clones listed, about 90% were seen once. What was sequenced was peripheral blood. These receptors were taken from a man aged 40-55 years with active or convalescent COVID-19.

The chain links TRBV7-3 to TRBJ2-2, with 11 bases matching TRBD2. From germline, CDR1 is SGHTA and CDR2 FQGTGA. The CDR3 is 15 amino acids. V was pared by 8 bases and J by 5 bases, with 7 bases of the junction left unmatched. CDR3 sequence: CASGPLAGETGELFF. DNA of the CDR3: TGTGCCAGCGGTCCACTAGCGGGAGAAACCGGGGAGCTGTTTTTT.

In DNA, the CDR3 is TGTGCCAGCTCCCTGGATTTGGGCGCTGGAAACACCATATATTTT. Translating gives CASSLDLGAGNTIYF. The J gene is TRBJ1-3, the V gene TRBV19; D ambiguous. CDR1 and CDR2 (germline): LNHDA, SQIVND (reference sequence). V dropped 9 bases and J dropped 2 bases, with 17 bases sitting between them. The CDR3 length is 15 residues.

The chain's CDR3 is CSAIGHLNPYEQYF. For the CDR3, the DNA is TGCAGCGCCATTGGACACCTAAACCCTTACGAGCAGTACTTC. V usage is TRBV29-1 and J usage is TRBJ2-7, with a tentative D call TRBD1 (5 bases). Between the trimmed V and J ends, which lost 7 bases and 4 bases, there was a span of 20 bases. CDR1 SQVTM and CDR2 ANQGSEA come from the germline V gene. The CDR3 covers 14 residues.

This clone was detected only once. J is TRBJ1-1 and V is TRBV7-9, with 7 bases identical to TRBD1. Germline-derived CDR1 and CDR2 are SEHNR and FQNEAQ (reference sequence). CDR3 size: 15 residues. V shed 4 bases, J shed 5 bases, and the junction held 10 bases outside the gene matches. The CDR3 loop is CASSSFSTGRTEAFF. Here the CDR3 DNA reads TGTGCCAGCAGCTCGTTTTCGACAGGGAGAACTGAAGCTTTCTTT.

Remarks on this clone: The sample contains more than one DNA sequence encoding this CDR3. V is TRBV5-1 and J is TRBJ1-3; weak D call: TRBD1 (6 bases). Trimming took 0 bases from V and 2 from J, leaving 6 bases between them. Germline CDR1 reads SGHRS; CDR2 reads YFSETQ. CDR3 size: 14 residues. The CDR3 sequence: CASSLDRAGNTIYF. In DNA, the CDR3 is TGCGCCAGCAGCTTGGACAGGGCTGGAAACACCATATATTTT.

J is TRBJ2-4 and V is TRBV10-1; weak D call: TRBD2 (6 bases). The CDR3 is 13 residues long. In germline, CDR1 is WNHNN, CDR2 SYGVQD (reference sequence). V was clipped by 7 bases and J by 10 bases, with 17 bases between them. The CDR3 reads CASIREGLKIQYF. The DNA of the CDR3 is TGCGCCAGCATCAGGGAAGGACTAAAGATTCAGTACTTC.

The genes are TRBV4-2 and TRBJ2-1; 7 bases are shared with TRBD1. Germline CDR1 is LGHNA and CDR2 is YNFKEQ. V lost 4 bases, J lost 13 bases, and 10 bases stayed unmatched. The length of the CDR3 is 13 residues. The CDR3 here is CASSPTGVEGQFF. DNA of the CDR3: TGTGCCAGCAGCCCAACAGGGGTAGAGGGACAGTTCTTC.

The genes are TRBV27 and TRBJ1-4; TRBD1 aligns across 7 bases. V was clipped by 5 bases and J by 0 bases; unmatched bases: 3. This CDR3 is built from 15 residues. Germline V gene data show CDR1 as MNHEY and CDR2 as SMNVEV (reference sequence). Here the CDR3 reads CASSRQGTTNEKLFF. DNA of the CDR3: TGTGCCAGCAGTAGACAGGGAACAACTAATGAAAAACTGTTTTTT.

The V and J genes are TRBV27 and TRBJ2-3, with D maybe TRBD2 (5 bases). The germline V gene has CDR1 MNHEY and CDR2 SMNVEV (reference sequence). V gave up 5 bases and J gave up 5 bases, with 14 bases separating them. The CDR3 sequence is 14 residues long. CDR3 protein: CASSIDGVQDTQYF. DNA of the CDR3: TGTGCCAGCAGTATCGACGGGGTACAAGATACGCAGTATTTT.

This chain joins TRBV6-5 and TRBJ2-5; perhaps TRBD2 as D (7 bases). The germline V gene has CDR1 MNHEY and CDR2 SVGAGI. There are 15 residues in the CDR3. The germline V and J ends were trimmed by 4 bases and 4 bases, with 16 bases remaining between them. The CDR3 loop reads CASSSPRGAVETQYF. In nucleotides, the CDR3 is TGTGCCAGCAGTTCCCCTCGGGGGGCAGTAGAGACCCAGTACTTC.

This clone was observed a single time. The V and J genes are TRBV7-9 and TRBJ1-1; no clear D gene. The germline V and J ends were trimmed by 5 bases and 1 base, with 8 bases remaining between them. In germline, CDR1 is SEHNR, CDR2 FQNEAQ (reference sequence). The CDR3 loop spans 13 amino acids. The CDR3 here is CASSATWNTEAFF. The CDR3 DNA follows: TGTGCCAGCAGCGCCACATGGAACACTGAAGCTTTCTTT. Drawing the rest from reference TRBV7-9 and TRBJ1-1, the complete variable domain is DTGVSQNPRHKITKRGQNVTFRCDPISEHNRLYWYRQTLGQGPEFLTYFQNEAQLEKSRLLSDRFSAERPKGSFSTLEIQRTEQGDSAMYLCASSATWNTEAFFGQGTRLTVV.

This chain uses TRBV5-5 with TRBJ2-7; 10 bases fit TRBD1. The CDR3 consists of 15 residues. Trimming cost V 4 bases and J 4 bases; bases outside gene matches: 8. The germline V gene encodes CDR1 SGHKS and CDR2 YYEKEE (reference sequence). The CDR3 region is CASSQGTGVVYEQYF. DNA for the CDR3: TGTGCCAGCAGCCAAGGGACAGGGGTCGTATACGAGCAGTACTTC. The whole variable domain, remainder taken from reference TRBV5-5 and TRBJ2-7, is DAGVTQSPTHLIKTRGQQVTLRCSPISGHKSVSWYQQVLGQGPQFIFQYYEKEERGRGNFPDRFSARQFPNYSSELNVNALLLGDSALYLCASSQGTGVVYEQYFGPGTRLTVT.

The CDR3 loop is CASTVGGSQNTEAFF. The CDR3 nucleotides are TGTGCCAGTACCGTAGGCGGCAGCCAGAACACTGAAGCTTTCTTT. The J gene is TRBJ1-1, the V gene TRBV19; D is unclear. CDR1 is LNHDA, CDR2 SQIVND, per germline (reference sequence). This CDR3 has 15 residues. V was clipped by 7 bases and J by 1 base, with 16 bases between them.